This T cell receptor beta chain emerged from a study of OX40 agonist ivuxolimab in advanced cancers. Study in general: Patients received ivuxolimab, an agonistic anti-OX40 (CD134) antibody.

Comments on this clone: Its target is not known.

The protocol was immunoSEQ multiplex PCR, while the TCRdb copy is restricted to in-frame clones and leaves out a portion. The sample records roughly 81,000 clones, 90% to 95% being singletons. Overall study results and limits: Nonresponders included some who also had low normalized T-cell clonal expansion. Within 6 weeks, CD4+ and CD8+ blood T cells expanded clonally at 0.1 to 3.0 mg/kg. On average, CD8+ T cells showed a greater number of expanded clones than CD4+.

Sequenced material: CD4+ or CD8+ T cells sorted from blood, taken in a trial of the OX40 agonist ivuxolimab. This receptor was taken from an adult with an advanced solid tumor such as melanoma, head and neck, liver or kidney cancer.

The CDR3 coding sequence is TGTGCCAGCAGCCCGCGGGACCGCGAGGACTTACTCTCTGGGGCCAACGTCCTGACTTTC. This gives the protein CASSPRDREDLLSGANVLTF. V gene TRBV9 combines with J gene TRBJ2-6; D is perhaps TRBD2 (6 bases). CDR1 and CDR2 from the germline V gene are SGDLS and YYNGEE. The CDR3 spans 20 residues. Trimming shortened V by 4 bases and J by 0 bases, and 23 bases separated the two germline ends. The entire variable domain, with the rest obtained from reference TRBV9 and TRBJ2-6, is as follows: DSGVTQTPKHLITATGQRVTLRCSPRSGDLSVYWYQQSLDQGLQFLIQYYNGEERAKGNILERFSAQQFPDLHSELNLSSLELGDSALYFCASSPRDREDLLSGANVLTFGAGSRLTVL.